The 10 T cell receptor beta chains given below trace back to one sample, sequenced in a study of blood T cell repertoires in COVID-19. Sequencing used immunoSEQ multiplex PCR; TCRdb keeps in-frame clones, though not all of them. The sample carries 140,000 to 150,000 clones, around 80% recorded once. The source material was peripheral blood. These receptors were collected from a man between 65 and 79 years old who had recovered from COVID-19.

In its sample, this clone was seen a few times. This sequence joins TRBV7-3 and TRBJ2-1; possible D gene TRBD2, 5 bases. Trimming took 1 base from V and 10 from J, leaving 11 bases between them. Germline V gene data show CDR1 as SGHTA and CDR2 as FQGTGA. The CDR3 is 13 residues long. Written as DNA, the CDR3 is TGTGCCAGCAGCTTAATCCATCCGGGGGAGCAGTTCTTC. It yields the protein CASSLIHPGEQFF.

This rearrangement joins TRBV7-2 to TRBJ1-5; a possible D gene is TRBD1 (6 bases). V lost 1 base and J lost 7, with 14 bases in between. This CDR3 has 15 residues. Germline V lookup: CDR1 SGHTA, CDR2 FQGNSA. CDR3: CASSLEGTRNQPQHF. CDR3 nucleotide sequence: TGTGCCAGCAGCTTAGAAGGGACAAGGAACCAGCCCCAGCATTTT.

V gene TRBV29-1 combines with J gene TRBJ2-7, with a weak D call TRBD2 (7 bases). Germline V gene lookup returns CDR1 SQVTM and CDR2 ANQGSEA. Trimming removed 4 bases at V and 7 bases at J, with 17 bases between. This CDR3 contains 13 residues. The CDR3 sequence: CSVGDAGAGEQYF. DNA for the CDR3: TGCAGCGTTGGGGATGCGGGGGCAGGGGAGCAGTACTTC.

This clone showed up just once. The chain has TRBV12-3 or TRBV12-4 and TRBJ1-1; tentatively, D is TRBD1 (5 bases). The CDR3 is 12 residues long. V shed 7 bases and J shed 8 bases, with 14 bases lying between them. CDR3 protein: CASNGRGSEAFF. The CDR3 DNA sequence: TGTGCCAGCAATGGGCGGGGGTCAGAAGCTTTCTTT.

The V and J genes are TRBV6-2 or TRBV6-3 and TRBJ1-2, with 8 bases matching TRBD1. Germline CDR1 MNHEY, CDR2 SVGEGT. This CDR3 spans 13 amino acids. J lost 6 bases, V lost 6 bases, and 6 bases had no gene match. The CDR3 protein is CASSRDRWDGYTF. Here the CDR3 DNA reads TGTGCCAGCAGCCGGGACAGGTGGGATGGCTACACCTTC.

This sequence joins TRBV27 and TRBJ2-1, with 8 bases lining up with TRBD1. V shed 3 bases, J shed 9 bases, and the junction held 1 base outside the gene matches. The CDR3 length is 12 residues. Germline lookup yields CDR1 MNHEY and CDR2 SMNVEV (reference sequence). The CDR3 DNA is TGTGCCAGCAGTTTCGGGACAGGTGAGCAGTTCTTC. This encodes CASSFGTGEQFF.

The V and J genes are TRBV6-6 and TRBJ2-1, with D perhaps TRBD1 (6 bases). Looked up from germline, CDR1 is MNHNY and CDR2 is SVGAGI (reference sequence). CDR3 length equals 17 residues. Trimming pared 5 bases from V and 4 bases from J, leaving 21 bases between. CDR3 residues: CASSQRGSFGVYNEQFF. Written as DNA, the CDR3 is TGTGCCAGCAGTCAAAGGGGGTCGTTTGGGGTATACAATGAGCAGTTCTTC.

The CDR3 is CATQNGGPSGNTIYF. For the CDR3, the DNA is TGTGCCACCCAAAATGGCGGGCCCTCTGGAAACACCATATATTTT. The chain couples TRBV10-3 to TRBJ1-3; D not certain. Germline V gene data show CDR1 as ENHRY and CDR2 as SYGVKD. V was shortened by 10 bases and J by 0 bases, with 16 bases between the two germline ends. The CDR3 loop spans 15 amino acids.

The rearrangement uses TRBV7-2 and TRBJ2-7; 9 nucleotides line up with TRBD2. There are 13 residues in the CDR3. CDR1 and CDR2 from the germline V gene are SGHTA and FQGNSA. The V gene end was trimmed by 5 bases and the J gene end by 2 bases; junction bases not matched to a gene: 1. As DNA, the CDR3 is TGTGCCAGCAGCCCTAGCGGGACCTACGAGCAGTACTTC. Translated, it gives CASSPSGTYEQYF.

The chain recombines TRBV7-9 with TRBJ2-3, with 8 bases lining up with TRBD2. CDR3 length: 16 amino acids. Germline V CDR1 and CDR2: SEHNR, FQNEAQ (reference sequence). J was trimmed by 4 bases and V by 4 bases; bases with no gene match: 10. This chain's CDR3 is CASSSTLAGLADTQYF. CDR3 nucleotide sequence: TGTGCCAGCAGCTCGACCTTAGCGGGACTCGCAGATACGCAGTATTTT.